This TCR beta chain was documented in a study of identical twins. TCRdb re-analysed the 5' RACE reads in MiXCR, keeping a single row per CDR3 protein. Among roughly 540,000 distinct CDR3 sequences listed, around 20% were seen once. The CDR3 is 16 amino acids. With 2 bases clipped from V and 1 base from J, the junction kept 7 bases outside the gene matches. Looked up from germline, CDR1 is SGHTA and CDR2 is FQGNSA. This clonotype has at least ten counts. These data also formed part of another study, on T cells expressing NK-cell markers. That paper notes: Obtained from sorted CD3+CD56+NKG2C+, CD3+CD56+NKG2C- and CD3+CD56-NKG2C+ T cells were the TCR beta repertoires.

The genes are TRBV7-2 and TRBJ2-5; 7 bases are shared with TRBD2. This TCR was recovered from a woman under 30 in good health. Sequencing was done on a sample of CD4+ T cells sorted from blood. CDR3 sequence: CASSLYSGGIQETQYF. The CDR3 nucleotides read TGTGCCAGCAGCTTATACTCGGGAGGCATCCAAGAGACCCAGTACTTC. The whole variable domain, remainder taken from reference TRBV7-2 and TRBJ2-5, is GAGVSQSPSNKVTEKGKDVELRCDPISGHTALYWYRQSLGQGLEFLIYFQGNSAPDKSGLPSDRFSAERTGGSVSTLTIQRTQQEDSAVYLCASSLYSGGIQETQYFGPGTRLLVL.